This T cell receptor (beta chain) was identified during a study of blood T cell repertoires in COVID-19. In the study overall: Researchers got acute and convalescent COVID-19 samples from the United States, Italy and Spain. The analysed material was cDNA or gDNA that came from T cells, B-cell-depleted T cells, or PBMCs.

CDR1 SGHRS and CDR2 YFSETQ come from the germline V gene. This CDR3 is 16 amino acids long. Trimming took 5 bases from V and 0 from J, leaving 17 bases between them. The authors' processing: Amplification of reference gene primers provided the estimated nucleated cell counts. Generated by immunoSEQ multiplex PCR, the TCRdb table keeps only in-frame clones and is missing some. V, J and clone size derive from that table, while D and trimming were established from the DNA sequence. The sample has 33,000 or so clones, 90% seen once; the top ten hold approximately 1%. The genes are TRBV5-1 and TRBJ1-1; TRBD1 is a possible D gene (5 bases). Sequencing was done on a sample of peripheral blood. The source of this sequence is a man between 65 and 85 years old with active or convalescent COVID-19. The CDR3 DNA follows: TGCGCCAGCAGACCGGGGACGGGAGGAATGAACACTGAAGCTTTCTTT. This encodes CASRPGTGGMNTEAFF.